The 8 T cell receptor beta chains below come from one sample, sequenced in a study of graft-versus-host responses after intestinal transplantation. Method: immunoSEQ multiplex PCR; TCRdb's copy keeps in-frame clones and lacks some. The profile shows tens of thousands of clones, roughly 89% of them singletons. Their antigen targets remain unknown. Sequencing used unstimulated CD4+ T cells sorted from spleen or lymph node cells, obtained before intestinal transplant. All receptors come from a human donor who received an intestinal transplant.

The chain recombines TRBV28 with TRBJ1-2; D perhaps matches TRBD1 (6 bases). The ends were cut back, 5 bases at V and 0 bases at J, with 13 bases in the middle. CDR1 and CDR2 from the germline V gene are MDHEN and SYDVKM. CDR3 length: 15 residues. The CDR3 sequence is CASSPRQDTNYGYTF. In nucleotides, the CDR3 is TGTGCCAGCAGTCCCCGACAGGATACTAACTATGGCTACACCTTC.

This clone was seen only a few times. The chain is built from TRBV30 and TRBJ2-1; 10 positions agree with TRBD1. CDR1 and CDR2 from the germline V gene are GTSNPN and SVGIG (reference sequence). Trimming cost V 0 bases and J 4 bases; bases outside gene matches: 3. The CDR3 length is 15 residues. The CDR3, as DNA: TGTGCCTGGAGTGTATCGGGACAGGGGTACAATGAGCAGTTCTTC. This gives the protein CAWSVSGQGYNEQFF.

This chain joins TRBV7-8 and TRBJ1-5; a possible D gene is TRBD1 (5 bases). Germline loops: CDR1 SGHVS, CDR2 FQNEAQ. Trimming took off 4 bases at V and 9 bases at J, with 13 bases between the two ends. This CDR3 is built from 13 residues. For the CDR3, the DNA is TGTGCCAGCAGCTGGGGCGTTATCAGGCCCCAGCATTTT. Amino acid sequence: CASSWGVIRPQHF.

CDR3 nucleotide sequence: TGCGCCAGCAGCCAAGACCGGGAGGGAGGTAACTATGGCTACACCTTC. This encodes CASSQDREGGNYGYTF. J is TRBJ1-2 and V is TRBV4-1; no clear D gene. The V and J ends lost 0 bases and 1 base respectively, with 12 bases between them. The CDR3 runs 16 residues. Looked up from germline, CDR1 is MGHRA and CDR2 is YSYEKL.

The V call is TRBV11-2, the J call TRBJ2-7, with 11 bases lining up with TRBD2. Trimming took 4 bases from V and 5 from J; bases not matched to a gene: 16. The CDR3 extends over 18 amino acids. Per the germline V gene, CDR1 is SGHAT and CDR2 is FQNNGV. The CDR3 loop reads CASSSGGWGLAGGNEQYF. In DNA form, the CDR3 reads TGTGCCAGCAGCTCAGGAGGTTGGGGCTTAGCGGGGGGGAACGAGCAGTACTTC. The whole variable domain, remainder taken from reference TRBV11-2 and TRBJ2-7, is EAGVAQSPRYKIIEKRQSVAFWCNPISGHATLYWYQQILGQGPKLLIQFQNNGVVDDSQLPKDRFSAERLKGVDSTLKIQPAKLEDSAVYLCASSSGGWGLAGGNEQYFGPGTRLTVT.

V usage is TRBV15 and J usage is TRBJ2-1, with D perhaps matching TRBD1 (6 bases). Trimming took 3 bases from V and 4 from J, leaving 10 bases between them. Per the germline V gene, CDR1 is LNHNV and CDR2 is YYDKDF (reference sequence). The CDR3 covers 14 residues. CDR3 amino acids: CATSRGDIYNEQFF. CDR3 nucleotide sequence: TGTGCCACCAGCAGGGGGGACATTTACAATGAGCAGTTCTTC.

V usage is TRBV6-5 and J usage is TRBJ2-3, with D possibly TRBD1 on 6 matching bases. The CDR3 is made up of 16 amino acids. Germline values: CDR1 MNHEY, CDR2 SVGAGI. V was cut by 0 bases and J by 4 bases, with 14 bases left in between. Written as DNA, the CDR3 is TGTGCCAGCAGTTACTCCACGATAGCAGGGGCAGATACGCAGTATTTT. It specifies CASSYSTIAGADTQYF.

The V gene is TRBV6-5, the J gene TRBJ1-1, with a weak D call TRBD1 (5 bases). Germline V gene sequence: CDR1 MNHEY, CDR2 SVGAGI. The germline V and J ends were trimmed by 7 bases and 2 bases, with 11 bases remaining between them. The CDR3 totals 13 residues. CDR3 nucleotide sequence: TGTGCCAGCATGGGGACTCGAAACACTGAAGCTTTCTTT. This translates into CASMGTRNTEAFF.